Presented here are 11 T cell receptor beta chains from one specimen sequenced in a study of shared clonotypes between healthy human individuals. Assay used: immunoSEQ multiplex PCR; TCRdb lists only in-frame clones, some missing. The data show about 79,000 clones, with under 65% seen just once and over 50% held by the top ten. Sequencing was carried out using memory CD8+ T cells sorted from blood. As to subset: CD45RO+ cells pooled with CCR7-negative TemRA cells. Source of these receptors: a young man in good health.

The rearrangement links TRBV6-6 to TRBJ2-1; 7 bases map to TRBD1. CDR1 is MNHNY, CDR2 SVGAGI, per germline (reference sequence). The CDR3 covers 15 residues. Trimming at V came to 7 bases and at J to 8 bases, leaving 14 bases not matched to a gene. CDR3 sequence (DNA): TGTGCCAGCAACCACGACAGGGCCAGTTCGGATGAGCAGTTCTTC. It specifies CASNHDRASSDEQFF.

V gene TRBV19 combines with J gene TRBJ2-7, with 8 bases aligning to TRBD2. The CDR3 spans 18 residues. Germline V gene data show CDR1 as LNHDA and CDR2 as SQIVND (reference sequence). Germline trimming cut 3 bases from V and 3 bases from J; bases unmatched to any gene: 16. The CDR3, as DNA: TGTGCCAGTAGTATCGACTCCCCATCGGGACTAGATTTCTACGAGCAGTACTTC. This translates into CASSIDSPSGLDFYEQYF.

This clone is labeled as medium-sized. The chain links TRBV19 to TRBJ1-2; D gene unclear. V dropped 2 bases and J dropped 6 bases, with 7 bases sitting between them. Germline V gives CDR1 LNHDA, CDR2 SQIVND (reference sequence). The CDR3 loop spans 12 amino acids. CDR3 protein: CASSISTDGYTF. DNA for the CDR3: TGTGCCAGTAGTATATCGACGGATGGCTACACCTTC.

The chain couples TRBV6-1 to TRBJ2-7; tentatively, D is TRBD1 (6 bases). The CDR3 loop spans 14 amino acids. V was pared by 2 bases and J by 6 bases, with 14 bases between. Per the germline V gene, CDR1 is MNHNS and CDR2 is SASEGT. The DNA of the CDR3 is TGTGCCAGCAGTGAATCAGACGACAGGCTCGAGCAGTACTTC. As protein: CASSESDDRLEQYF.

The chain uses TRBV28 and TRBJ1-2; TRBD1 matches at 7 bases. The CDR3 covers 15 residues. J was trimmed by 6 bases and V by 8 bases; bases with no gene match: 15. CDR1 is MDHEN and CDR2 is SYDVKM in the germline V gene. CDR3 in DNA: TGTGCCAGCGGGGGAACCGGGACAGTCGTTGATGGCTACACCTTC. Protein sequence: CASGGTGTVVDGYTF.

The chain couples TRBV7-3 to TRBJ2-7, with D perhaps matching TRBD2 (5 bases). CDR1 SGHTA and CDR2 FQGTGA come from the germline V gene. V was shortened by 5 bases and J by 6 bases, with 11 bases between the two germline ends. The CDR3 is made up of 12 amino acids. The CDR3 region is CASSPEGSEQYF. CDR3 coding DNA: TGTGCCAGCAGCCCCGAGGGTAGCGAGCAGTACTTC. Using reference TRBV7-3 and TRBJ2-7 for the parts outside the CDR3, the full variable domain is GAGVSQTPSNKVTEKGKYVELRCDPISGHTALYWYRQSLGQGPEFLIYFQGTGAADDSGLPNDRFFAVRPEGSVSTLKIQRTERGDSAVYLCASSPEGSEQYFGPGTRLTVT.

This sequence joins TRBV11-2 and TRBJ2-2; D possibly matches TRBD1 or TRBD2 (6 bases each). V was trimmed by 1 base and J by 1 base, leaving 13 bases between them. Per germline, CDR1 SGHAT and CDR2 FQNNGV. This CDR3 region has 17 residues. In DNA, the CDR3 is TGTGCCAGCAGCTTAGGGCGAGGGGGGCGGAACACCGGGGAGCTGTTTTTT. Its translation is CASSLGRGGRNTGELFF.

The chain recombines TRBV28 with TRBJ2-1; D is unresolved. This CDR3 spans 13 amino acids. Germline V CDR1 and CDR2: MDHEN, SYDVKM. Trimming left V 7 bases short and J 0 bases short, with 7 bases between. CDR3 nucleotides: TGTGCCAGCATTGCGAGCTCCTACAATGAGCAGTTCTTC. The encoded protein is CASIASSYNEQFF.

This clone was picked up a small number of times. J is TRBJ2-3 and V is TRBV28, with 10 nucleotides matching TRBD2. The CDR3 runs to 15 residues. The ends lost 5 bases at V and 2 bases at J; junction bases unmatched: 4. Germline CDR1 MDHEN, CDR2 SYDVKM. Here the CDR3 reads CASSILAGVTDTQYF. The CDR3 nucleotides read TGTGCCAGCAGTATCCTAGCGGGAGTCACAGATACGCAGTATTTT.

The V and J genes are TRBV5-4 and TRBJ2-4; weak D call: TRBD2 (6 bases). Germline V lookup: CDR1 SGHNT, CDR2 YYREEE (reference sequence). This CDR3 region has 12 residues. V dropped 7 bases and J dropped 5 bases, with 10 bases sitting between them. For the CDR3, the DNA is TGTGCCAGCCTAGGAGGGGAAAACATTCAGTACTTC. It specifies CASLGGENIQYF.

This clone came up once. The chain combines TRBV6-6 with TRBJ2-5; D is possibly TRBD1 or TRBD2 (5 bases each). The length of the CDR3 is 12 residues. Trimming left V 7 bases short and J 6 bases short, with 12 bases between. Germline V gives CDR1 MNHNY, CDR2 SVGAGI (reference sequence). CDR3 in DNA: TGTGCCAGCAAGGGCAGGGAGAAGACCCAGTACTTC. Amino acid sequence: CASKGREKTQYF.